This is a list of T cell receptor beta chains from one sample in a study of shared clonotypes between healthy human individuals. Data came from immunoSEQ multiplex PCR; TCRdb stores just in-frame clones and leaves some out. The sample lists some 2 million clones, around 95% occurring once. Specimen: naive CD4+ T cells sorted from blood. The receptors here all came from a man aged 18-30 years in good health. Each CDR3 is given with its conserved first and last residue. Each record gives: V gene, clone size, J gene, D gene, CDR3 length, CDR3 protein, CDR3 DNA. A D gene is named only where the DNA matches it firmly. Clone sizes are given selectively: once, few, many, or a class where the clone is expanded.

V: TRBV11-2; size: -; J: TRBJ2-7; D: -; length: 13; CDR3: CASSSGLSYEQYF; DNA: TGTGCCAGCAGCTCGGGATTATCCTACGAGCAGTACTTC
V: TRBV5-4; size: -; J: TRBJ1-3; D: TRBD1; length: 14; CDR3: CASSRGVTGAAIYF; DNA: TGTGCCAGCAGCCGCGGGGTCACAGGGGCGGCCATATATTTT
V: TRBV28; size: -; J: TRBJ1-2; D: TRBD1; length: 13; CDR3: CASSLRGQYGYTF; DNA: TGTGCCAGCAGTTTAAGGGGGCAATATGGCTACACCTTC
V: TRBV18; size: once; J: TRBJ2-2; D: TRBD2; length: 16; CDR3: CASSPAAGGPAGELFF; DNA: TGTGCCAGCTCACCGGCAGCGGGAGGGCCTGCCGGGGAGCTGTTTTTT
V: TRBV4-3; size: once; J: TRBJ2-2; D: -; length: 16; CDR3: CASSQVGGGSTGELFF; DNA: TGCGCCAGCAGCCAAGTCGGAGGGGGCAGCACCGGGGAGCTGTTTTTT
V: TRBV18; size: -; J: TRBJ1-4; D: -; length: 14; CDR3: CASSPGTPNEKLFF; DNA: TGTGCCAGCTCACCCGGGACACCTAATGAAAAACTGTTTTTT
V: TRBV2; size: -; J: TRBJ2-3; D: -; length: 14; CDR3: CASTPRSTTDTQYF; DNA: TGTGCCAGCACCCCGAGGTCGACCACAGATACGCAGTATTTT
V: TRBV7-9; size: once; J: TRBJ2-7; D: -; length: 13; CDR3: CASSLVERYEQYF; DNA: TGTGCCAGCAGCTTAGTAGAAAGGTACGAGCAGTACTTC
V: TRBV7-2; size: -; J: TRBJ2-5; D: -; length: 15; CDR3: CASSLATGKVGTQYF; DNA: TGTGCCAGCAGCTTAGCAACTGGTAAAGTAGGGACCCAGTACTTC
V: TRBV5-4; size: -; J: TRBJ2-1; D: -; length: 12; CDR3: CASSLDRHEQFF; DNA: TGTGCCAGCAGCTTGGACCGTCATGAGCAGTTCTTC
V: TRBV2; size: few; J: TRBJ1-5; D: -; length: 15; CDR3: CATTPGRSGNQPQHF; DNA: TGTGCCACCACCCCAGGACGATCTGGCAATCAGCCCCAGCATTTT
V: TRBV7-9; size: -; J: TRBJ2-1; D: -; length: 14; CDR3: CASSPPLLWGEQFF; DNA: TGTGCCAGCAGCCCGCCGTTATTGTGGGGTGAGCAGTTCTTC
V: TRBV7-9; size: -; J: TRBJ1-2; D: -; length: 14; CDR3: CASSLEEGVYGYTF; DNA: TGTGCCAGCAGCTTAGAGGAGGGTGTCTATGGCTACACCTTC
V: TRBV19; size: -; J: TRBJ2-3; D: -; length: 11; CDR3: CASILTDTQYF; DNA: TGTGCCAGTATTCTGACAGATACGCAGTATTTT
V: TRBV10-3; size: -; J: TRBJ2-5; D: -; length: 13; CDR3: CAISGSRQETQYF; DNA: TGTGCCATCAGCGGTAGCCGCCAAGAGACCCAGTACTTC
V: TRBV28; size: -; J: TRBJ2-2; D: -; length: 14; CDR3: CASSTVPPTGELFF; DNA: TGTGCCAGCAGCACCGTTCCCCCGACCGGGGAGCTGTTTTTT
V: TRBV6-1; size: -; J: TRBJ2-1; D: -; length: 14; CDR3: CASSEVQGLSEQFF; DNA: TGTGCCAGCAGTGAAGTGCAGGGGTTGAGTGAGCAGTTCTTC
V: TRBV2; size: -; J: TRBJ2-5; D: -; length: 14; CDR3: CASSNRWSEETQYF; DNA: TGTGCCAGCAGTAACAGGTGGAGCGAAGAGACCCAGTACTTC
V: TRBV4-3; size: -; J: TRBJ1-4; D: -; length: 14; CDR3: CASSHIQANEKLFF; DNA: TGCGCCAGCAGCCATATACAGGCTAATGAAAAACTGTTTTTT
V: TRBV19; size: -; J: TRBJ1-1; D: -; length: 13; CDR3: CASRLERNTEAFF; DNA: TGTGCCAGCCGACTGGAGCGGAACACTGAAGCTTTCTTT
V: TRBV6-6; size: -; J: TRBJ1-1; D: TRBD1; length: 14; CDR3: CASIDREGNTEAFF; DNA: TGTGCCAGCATCGACAGGGAAGGGAACACTGAAGCTTTCTTT
V: TRBV9; size: -; J: TRBJ2-1; D: -; length: 13; CDR3: CASSVGGSNEQFF; DNA: TGTGCCAGCAGCGTGGGGGGCAGCAATGAGCAGTTCTTC
V: TRBV6-6; size: -; J: TRBJ1-2; D: -; length: 14; CDR3: CASSSEGTNYGYTF; DNA: TGTGCCAGCTCCTCCGAAGGGACTAACTATGGCTACACCTTC
V: TRBV25-1; size: -; J: TRBJ2-2; D: -; length: 14; CDR3: CASSWGSVTGELFF; DNA: TGTGCCAGCAGTTGGGGGAGTGTAACCGGGGAGCTGTTTTTT
V: TRBV7-2; size: -; J: TRBJ2-7; D: TRBD1; length: 13; CDR3: CASSQGVPDEQYF; DNA: TGTGCCAGCAGCCAGGGGGTCCCCGACGAGCAGTACTTC
V: TRBV2; size: once; J: TRBJ2-5; D: TRBD2; length: 14; CDR3: CASSGTSGSGAQYF; DNA: TGTGCCAGCAGCGGGACTAGCGGGAGTGGCGCCCAGTACTTC
V: TRBV5-1; size: -; J: TRBJ1-1; D: -; length: 14; CDR3: CASSLDSARSEAFF; DNA: TGCGCCAGCAGCTTGGACTCGGCACGAAGTGAAGCTTTCTTT
V: TRBV6-6; size: -; J: TRBJ1-2; D: -; length: 14; CDR3: CASTEGTPNYGYTF; DNA: TGTGCCAGCACCGAAGGGACCCCTAACTATGGCTACACCTTC
V: TRBV7-9; size: -; J: TRBJ1-3; D: -; length: 15; CDR3: CASSPTGKTGNTIYF; DNA: TGTGCCAGCAGCCCAACAGGGAAAACTGGAAACACCATATATTTT
V: TRBV6-5; size: -; J: TRBJ2-3; D: -; length: 15; CDR3: CASSYRLPSTDTQYF; DNA: TGTGCCAGCAGTTATCGTCTACCTAGCACAGATACGCAGTATTTT
V: TRBV6-6; size: -; J: TRBJ1-1; D: -; length: 15; CDR3: CASSYESLGSTEAFF; DNA: TGTGCCAGCAGTTACGAGAGCCTAGGGAGCACTGAAGCTTTCTTT
V: TRBV20-1; size: -; J: TRBJ2-3; D: -; length: 11; CDR3: CSASDKDTQYF; DNA: TGCAGTGCTAGCGACAAAGATACGCAGTATTTT
V: TRBV4-3; size: -; J: TRBJ1-6; D: -; length: 14; CDR3: CASSQGRVGSPLHF; DNA: TGCGCCAGCAGCCAAGGCAGAGTTGGCTCACCCCTCCACTTT
V: TRBV28; size: -; J: TRBJ1-2; D: -; length: 18; CDR3: CASSFPLNEAEAARGYTF; DNA: TGTGCCAGCAGTTTCCCCCTTAACGAGGCGGAAGCAGCGCGTGGCTACACCTTC
V: TRBV7-9; size: -; J: TRBJ2-3; D: TRBD2; length: 16; CDR3: CASNLGLAGLTDTQYF; DNA: TGTGCCAGCAACCTTGGGCTAGCGGGACTCACAGATACGCAGTATTTT
V: TRBV28; size: -; J: TRBJ1-5; D: -; length: 12; CDR3: CASRGLNQPQHF; DNA: TGTGCCAGCCGCGGCCTCAATCAGCCCCAGCATTTT
V: TRBV6-5; size: -; J: TRBJ1-1; D: -; length: 15; CDR3: CASSYWGGGNTEAFF; DNA: TGTGCCAGCAGTTACTGGGGGGGAGGGAACACTGAAGCTTTCTTT
V: TRBV18; size: -; J: TRBJ2-3; D: TRBD1; length: 15; CDR3: CASSARTGNTDTQYF; DNA: TGTGCCAGCTCAGCGCGGACAGGGAACACAGATACGCAGTATTTT
V: TRBV4-1; size: once; J: TRBJ2-7; D: -; length: 15; CDR3: CASSHPMHGEYEQYF; DNA: TGCGCCAGCAGCCACCCCATGCACGGGGAGTACGAGCAGTACTTC
V: TRBV9; size: -; J: TRBJ1-3; D: TRBD1; length: 16; CDR3: CASSGNRTGKGNTIYF; DNA: TGTGCCAGCAGCGGGAATCGGACAGGGAAGGGAAACACCATATATTTT
V: TRBV11-2; size: -; J: TRBJ1-5; D: -; length: 12; CDR3: CASSFIVQPQHF; DNA: TGTGCCAGCAGCTTTATAGTTCAGCCCCAGCATTTT
V: TRBV5-1; size: -; J: TRBJ1-2; D: TRBD1; length: 16; CDR3: CASSSTGTGGTYGYTF; DNA: TGCGCCAGCAGCTCTACCGGGACAGGGGGCACCTATGGCTACACCTTC
V: TRBV7-2; size: -; J: TRBJ2-7; D: TRBD2; length: 14; CDR3: CASSTLAGEYKQYF; DNA: TGTGCCAGCAGCACACTAGCGGGGGAATACAAGCAGTACTTC
V: TRBV4-1; size: -; J: TRBJ1-5; D: -; length: 17; CDR3: CASSQDFGGADNQPQHF; DNA: TGCGCCAGCAGCCAAGATTTCGGCGGGGCGGACAATCAGCCCCAGCATTTT
V: TRBV18; size: -; J: TRBJ1-2; D: -; length: 14; CDR3: CASSPRDSLYGYTF; DNA: TGTGCCAGCTCACCACGGGACTCCCTCTATGGCTACACCTTC
V: TRBV6-6; size: -; J: TRBJ2-2; D: -; length: 15; CDR3: CASSYSRVSSGELFF; DNA: TGTGCCAGCAGTTACTCGAGGGTCAGCAGCGGGGAGCTGTTTTTT
V: TRBV5-1; size: once; J: TRBJ2-5; D: -; length: 13; CDR3: CASSLGTQETQYF; DNA: TGCGCCAGCAGCTTGGGGACCCAAGAGACCCAGTACTTC